The clone carrying this T cell receptor beta chain was detected only a few times. These data originate in a study of blood T cell repertoires in COVID-19. Turning to the study itself: From the United States, Italy and Spain came samples of acute and convalescent COVID-19. Sample material is recorded as cDNA or gDNA derived from T cells, B-cell-depleted T cells, or PBMCs.

Recruited during active infection, patients (from Seattle) were subsequently followed longitudinally. Per the original methods: Amplifying reference gene primers gave estimates of nucleated cell counts. Assay used: immunoSEQ multiplex PCR; TCRdb lists only in-frame clones, some missing. V and J calls and clone size are given by that table; D and trimming were obtained from the DNA. Counted here are around 140,000 clones, less than 90% occurring once; the ten biggest clones make up over 2%. The junction had 6 bases not matched to a gene; V was cut back by 4 bases and J by 6 bases. CDR3 length: 15 amino acids. Germline loops: CDR1 KGHSH, CDR2 LQKENI.

Material: peripheral blood. This rearrangement joins TRBV18 to TRBJ1-6; 7 bases are a match to TRBD1. The sequence derives from a human donor with COVID-19, enrolled during active disease. The donor label of this sample is uncertain. CDR3: CASSREQGGNSPLHF. The CDR3 DNA follows: TGTGCCAGCTCACGCGAGCAGGGGGGTAATTCACCCCTCCACTTT.